These 23 T cell receptor beta chains came from one sample sequenced in a study of blood T cells in healthy people across ages. Next came a second PCR, run for roughly 6 to 11 cycles, which used a sample-barcoded 5' primer along with a J-beta primer mix. TCRdb fed the 5' RACE reads into MiXCR, producing one record per CDR3 protein. The sample carries about 640,000 distinct CDR3 sequences, 45% to 65% recorded once. Specimen: blood. All receptors come from a man aged 55 to 70 in good health.

V gene TRBV9 combines with J gene TRBJ2-4; D is uncertain. The DNA end is more similar to TRBJ2-7, so the J call may be wrong. The CDR3 length is 15 residues. Germline loops: CDR1 SGDLS, CDR2 YYNGEE. The CDR3 region is CASSVGLGWQHEQYF. CDR3 bases: TGTGCCAGCAGCGTAGGTCTCGGGTGGCAGCACGAGCAGTACTTC.

The chain links TRBV7-2 to TRBJ2-7; 10 bases fit TRBD2. Germline V gene sequence: CDR1 SGHTA, CDR2 FQGNSA. V lost 3 bases to trimming and J lost 4 bases; unmatched junction nucleotides: 9. The CDR3 is 16 residues long. CDR3 nucleotide sequence: TGTGCCAGCAGCTTTTTGCCAAGCGGGGGGGGATACGAGCAGTACTTC. Residues: CASSFLPSGGGYEQYF. The complete variable domain, with remaining parts taken from reference TRBV7-2 and TRBJ2-7, reads GAGVSQSPSNKVTEKGKDVELRCDPISGHTALYWYRQSLGQGLEFLIYFQGNSAPDKSGLPSDRFSAERTGGSVSTLTIQRTQQEDSAVYLCASSFLPSGGGYEQYFGPGTRLTVT.

Written as DNA, the CDR3 is TGTGCCAGCTCAGCGGCGCCGGGACAGTTTTCTGGGGCCAACGTCCTGACTTTC. Translation: CASSAAPGQFSGANVLTF. This rearrangement joins TRBV18 to TRBJ2-6, with 7 bases that match TRBD1. Germline V gives CDR1 KGHSH, CDR2 LQKENI. The CDR3 length is 18 residues. Trimming at V came to 5 bases and at J to 1 base, leaving 11 bases not matched to a gene.

The CDR3 DNA reads as TGTGCCAGCAGCTTTTCAGGGGGAGCAACTAATGAAAAACTGTTTTTT. Encoded protein: CASSFSGGATNEKLFF. The rearrangement uses TRBV7-8 and TRBJ1-4; 7 bases are a match to TRBD1. Germline V gene lookup returns CDR1 SGHVS and CDR2 FQNEAQ. The CDR3 extends over 16 amino acids. With V trimmed by 3 bases and J by 0 bases, 4 bases remained unmatched.

The chain couples TRBV12-3 or TRBV12-4 to TRBJ2-4; 8 nucleotides line up with TRBD1. The V and J ends lost 5 bases and 13 bases, in that order; junction bases with no gene match: 16. The CDR3 spans 15 residues. CDR3 sequence reads: CASSQGTGGAYGQYF. CDR3 nucleotide sequence: TGTGCCAGCAGTCAAGGGACAGGAGGGGCCTACGGGCAGTACTTC.

Here the CDR3 reads CSVTGTGPNTEAFF. CDR3 DNA: TGCAGCGTGACCGGGACAGGGCCAAACACTGAAGCTTTCTTT. The chain carries TRBV29-1 and TRBJ1-1; 9 nucleotides match TRBD1. This CDR3 contains 14 residues. J was trimmed by 2 bases and V by 6 bases; bases with no gene match: 7. Germline V gene data show CDR1 as SQVTM and CDR2 as ANQGSEA.

V gene TRBV21-1 combines with J gene TRBJ2-1; the table's D gene call, TRBD2, was not cross checked with the DNA. TRBV21-1 is annotated as a pseudogene. The CDR3 length is 15 residues. The CDR3 loop reads CASSPRDCYYNEQFF. CDR3 nucleotides: TGTGCCAGCAGCCCCAGGGACTGCTACTACAATGAGCAGTTCTTC.

This chain uses TRBV2 with TRBJ1-2, with unresolved D. This CDR3 contains 14 residues. CDR1 and CDR2 (germline): SNHLY, FYNNEI. V lost 7 bases, J lost 3 bases, and 15 bases lay in between. This CDR3 reads CASKAATNYYGYTF. In DNA, the CDR3 is TGTGCCAGCAAGGCTGCGACCAACTACTATGGCTACACCTTC.

This CDR3 reads CASSLSGVLSSTDTQYF. CDR3 coding DNA: TGCGCCAGCAGCTTGTCAGGGGTCCTGTCTAGCACAGATACGCAGTATTTT. This rearrangement joins TRBV5-1 to TRBJ2-3, with D perhaps matching TRBD1 (6 bases). Germline CDR1 is SGHRS and CDR2 is YFSETQ. The CDR3 extends over 17 amino acids. With 1 base removed from V and 0 bases from J, the gap between germline ends came to 15 bases.

The genes are TRBV4-1 and TRBJ2-5; 7 bases fit TRBD1. CDR1 is MGHRA and CDR2 is YSYEKL in the germline V gene. The ends lost 1 base at V and 5 bases at J; junction bases unmatched: 7. The CDR3 runs 15 residues. The DNA for the CDR3 is TGCGCCAGCAGCCAAGCCGGACAGGTCCTGGAGACCCAGTACTTC. It is translated as CASSQAGQVLETQYF.

This chain connects TRBV14 to TRBJ2-5; a possible D gene is TRBD1 (5 bases). This CDR3 is 15 amino acids long. V was clipped by 4 bases and J by 2 bases, with 14 bases between them. CDR1 is SGHDN and CDR2 is FVKESK in the germline V gene. The CDR3 here is CASSLLLGQQETQYF. For the CDR3, the DNA is TGTGCCAGCAGCCTCCTGCTCGGACAACAAGAGACCCAGTACTTC.

The chain employs TRBV11-2 and TRBJ1-6; D is unresolved. V gave up 0 bases and J gave up 8 bases, with 5 bases separating them. There are 13 residues in the CDR3. The germline CDR1 and CDR2 sequences are SGHAT and FQNNGV. The CDR3 protein is CASSLEPDSPLHF. The CDR3 nucleotides read TGTGCCAGCAGCTTAGAACCGGATTCACCCCTCCACTTT. The whole variable domain, remainder taken from reference TRBV11-2 and TRBJ1-6, is EAGVAQSPRYKIIEKRQSVAFWCNPISGHATLYWYQQILGQGPKLLIQFQNNGVVDDSQLPKDRFSAERLKGVDSTLKIQPAKLEDSAVYLCASSLEPDSPLHFGNGTRLTVT.

The genes are TRBV6-4 and TRBJ2-1, with a weak D call TRBD2 (6 bases). The V gene lost 6 bases and the J gene lost 6 bases, with 21 bases spanning the gap. The CDR3 extends over 16 amino acids. Germline CDR1 MRHNA, CDR2 SNTAGT. The CDR3 sequence is CASSALGAKGGNEQFF. Here the CDR3 DNA reads TGTGCCAGCAGCGCCCTTGGGGCGAAGGGAGGCAATGAGCAGTTCTTC.

This clonotype was detected a few times. CDR3 sequence (DNA): TGTGCCAGCAGTTTAACCGGCAGAACTAGCACAGATACGCAGTATTTT. Amino acids: CASSLTGRTSTDTQYF. The chain links TRBV12-3 or TRBV12-4 to TRBJ2-3; D unresolved. This CDR3 region has 16 residues. V lost 2 bases to trimming and J lost 0 bases, with 12 bases between them.

This clonotype showed up just once. The V and J genes are TRBV20-1 and TRBJ2-5; no clear D. Trimming cost V 1 base and J 7 bases, with 7 bases left between them. The length of the CDR3 is 11 residues. In germline, CDR1 is DFQATT, CDR2 SNEGSKA (reference sequence). As DNA, the CDR3 is TGCAGTGCTAGAGTCGTCGGGACCCAGTACTTC. The encoded protein is CSARVVGTQYF.

The V gene is TRBV20-1, the J gene TRBJ1-2; 7 bases fit TRBD1. V lost 3 bases to trimming and J lost 0 bases; unmatched junction nucleotides: 4. Germline V gene lookup returns CDR1 DFQATT and CDR2 SNEGSKA (reference sequence). The CDR3 is made up of 14 amino acids. CDR3 region: CSARRDRANYGYTF. The DNA for the CDR3 is TGCAGTGCTAGGAGGGACAGAGCTAACTATGGCTACACCTTC.

The V and J genes are TRBV10-2 and TRBJ2-7; D call uncertain. The CDR3 runs to 13 residues. The V and J ends lost 4 bases and 0 bases respectively, with 7 bases between them. Germline assignment: CDR1 WSHSY and CDR2 SAAADI. CDR3 sequence (DNA): TGCGCCAGCAGTGGGCTAGTCTCCTACGAGCAGTACTTC. Translation: CASSGLVSYEQYF.

This clonotype was seen a few times. V and J are TRBV7-9 and TRBJ1-6; 7 bases align to TRBD1. Trimming cost V 5 bases and J 6 bases; bases outside gene matches: 19. Per the germline V gene, CDR1 is SEHNR and CDR2 is FQNEAQ (reference sequence). The CDR3 extends over 19 amino acids. Here the CDR3 DNA reads TGTGCCAGCAGCCATATCGACCGGGGCCCCGACAGGGCTAATTCACCCCTCCACTTT. Translation gives CASSHIDRGPDRANSPLHF.

This chain connects TRBV29-1 to TRBJ2-7; 7 bases fit TRBD1. V lost 5 bases and J lost 6; bases outside the gene matches: 4. The CDR3 has 11 residues. Germline lookup yields CDR1 SQVTM and CDR2 ANQGSEA. The CDR3 spells CSVNRGLEQYF. CDR3 nucleotide sequence: TGCAGCGTTAATAGGGGGCTCGAGCAGTACTTC.

The rearrangement joins TRBV3-1 to TRBJ1-4; 7 nucleotides match TRBD1. V was pared by 2 bases and J by 4 bases, with 4 bases of the junction left unmatched. This CDR3 is built from 15 residues. From germline, CDR1 is LGHDT and CDR2 YNNKEL (reference sequence). The CDR3 coding sequence is TGTGCCAGCAGCCAACCGGGACAGAGTAATGAAAAACTGTTTTTT. Protein: CASSQPGQSNEKLFF.

The V call is TRBV25-1, the J call TRBJ2-1; TRBD2 might be the D (6 bases). The CDR3 loop spans 14 amino acids. CDR1 is MGHDK and CDR2 is SYGVNS in the germline V gene. Between the trimmed V and J ends, which lost 2 bases and 5 bases, there was a span of 10 bases. The CDR3 here is CASSEAGRHNEQFF. The CDR3 coding sequence is TGTGCCAGCAGTGAAGCGGGACGGCACAATGAGCAGTTCTTC.

This clonotype was seen only once. J is TRBJ2-1 and V is TRBV7-8; D perhaps matches TRBD1 (6 bases). Trimming removed 2 bases from V and 2 bases from J, with 10 bases in between. The germline V gene encodes CDR1 SGHVS and CDR2 FQNEAQ. The CDR3 extends over 15 amino acids. The chain's CDR3 is CASSLLDRTYNEQFF. In DNA form, the CDR3 reads TGTGCCAGCAGCTTATTGGACAGAACCTACAATGAGCAGTTCTTC.

The chain uses TRBV10-3 and TRBJ2-5, with 10 bases aligning to TRBD1. Unmatched junction bases numbered 5, after V lost 2 bases and J lost 5 bases. CDR1 ENHRY and CDR2 SYGVKD come from the germline V gene. The CDR3 is 15 amino acids. The CDR3 nucleotides read TGTGCCATCAGTGAGGCCCTGGGACAGGGGGAGACCCAGTACTTC. Translation gives CAISEALGQGETQYF.